This TCR beta chain emerged from a study of blood T cell repertoires in COVID-19. About the research overall: Italy, Spain and the United States were the sources of the convalescent and acute COVID-19 samples.

In the authors' methods: From reference gene primer amplification, estimates of nucleated cell counts were derived. Here immunoSEQ multiplex PCR was the method, and the copy in TCRdb shows in-frame clones only, minus some. V and J calls and clone size are copied from that table; D and trimming were computed from the DNA. The repertoire includes roughly 170,000 clones, more than 65% of them detected once, and about 5.3% sits in the top ten. Germline CDR1 and CDR2: SEHNR and FQNEAQ (reference sequence). This CDR3 is 13 amino acids long. Germline trimming cut 6 bases from V and 4 bases from J; bases unmatched to any gene: 3.

The sequence derives from a woman aged 40 to 50 with acute COVID-19. The sample taken for sequencing was PBMCs or T cells enriched from blood (not recorded which). The chain is built from TRBV7-9 and TRBJ1-1; 9 positions match TRBD1. The CDR3 loop is CASRDRGGTEAFF. CDR3 sequence (DNA): TGTGCCAGCAGGGACAGGGGTGGCACTGAAGCTTTCTTT. Using reference TRBV7-9 and TRBJ1-1 for the parts outside the CDR3, the full variable domain is DTGVSQNPRHKITKRGQNVTFRCDPISEHNRLYWYRQTLGQGPEFLTYFQNEAQLEKSRLLSDRFSAERPKGSFSTLEIQRTEQGDSAMYLCASRDRGGTEAFFGQGTRLTVV.